The next 6 T cell receptor beta chains were all read from a single sample in a study of T cell responses to AZD1222 COVID-19 vaccine. Assay: immunoSEQ multiplex PCR; the TCRdb copy retains only in-frame clones and omits some. The sample contains 250,000 or so clones, approximately 95% of which appear only once. The specimen comprised peripheral blood, sampled on day 0 of AZD1222 vaccination. Every receptor here comes from an adult in good health.

The V and J genes are TRBV15 and TRBJ1-5, with unresolved D. The V gene lost 8 bases and the J gene lost 7 bases, with 15 bases spanning the gap. This CDR3 is built from 13 residues. CDR1 and CDR2 from the germline V gene are LNHNV and YYDKDF (reference sequence). CDR3 DNA sequence: TGTGCCACCGGGTCGGGGTGGGCCCAGCCCCAGCATTTT. Translation gives CATGSGWAQPQHF.

The chain couples TRBV4-3 to TRBJ2-3; TRBD2 matches 9 bases. The CDR3 totals 18 residues. The germline CDR1 and CDR2 sequences are LGHNA and YSLEER. V dropped 3 bases and J dropped 3; count of bases not matched to a gene: 13. The CDR3 sequence: CASSQEDLAGLKTDTQYF. The CDR3 DNA reads as TGCGCCAGCAGCCAGGAGGATCTAGCGGGACTGAAGACAGATACGCAGTATTTT.

Only a few counts were recorded for this clone. V is TRBV5-4 and J is TRBJ2-7; 10 bases are a match to TRBD1. V dropped 7 bases and J dropped 2; count of bases not matched to a gene: 21. This CDR3 has 19 residues. Germline V CDR1 and CDR2: SGHNT, YYREEE (reference sequence). The CDR3, as DNA: TGTGCCAGCTCCCGACCCCCGGGACAGGGGCATAGCGGAACCTACGAGCAGTACTTC. Amino acids: CASSRPPGQGHSGTYEQYF. Complete variable domain (other parts from reference TRBV5-4 and TRBJ2-7): ETGVTQSPTHLIKTRGQQVTLRCSSQSGHNTVSWYQQALGQGPQFIFQYYREEENGRGNFPPRFSGLQFPNYSSELNVNALELDDSALYLCASSRPPGQGHSGTYEQYFGPGTRLTVT.

This clone was recorded only once. The chain has TRBV5-4 and TRBJ1-1; the match to TRBD1 covers 8 bases. The germline V gene encodes CDR1 SGHNT and CDR2 YYREEE (reference sequence). The CDR3 is 15 amino acids. V lost 1 base, J lost 1 base, and 3 bases stayed unmatched. CDR3 in amino acids: CASSLTGTGNTEAFF. In DNA, the CDR3 is TGTGCCAGCAGCTTGACCGGGACAGGGAACACTGAAGCTTTCTTT.

The chain combines TRBV7-9 with TRBJ1-1, with a possible D match to TRBD1 (5 bases). Deletions cut 1 base from V and 7 bases from J, with 16 bases between. The CDR3 totals 15 residues. From germline, CDR1 is SEHNR and CDR2 FQNEAQ (reference sequence). The CDR3 bases are TGTGCCAGCAGCTTAGAGGGGACCCCAAAGAATGAAGCTTTCTTT. This codes for CASSLEGTPKNEAFF.

This chain joins TRBV28 and TRBJ2-2, with D perhaps TRBD2 (6 bases). Germline CDR1 is MDHEN and CDR2 is SYDVKM. Trimming cost V 7 bases and J 4 bases, with 13 bases left between them. The CDR3 spans 14 residues. CDR3 DNA: TGTGCCAGCACTGCTTTGGGGGGCACCGGGGAGCTGTTTTTT. Its protein product is CASTALGGTGELFF. Full variable domain (missing parts from reference TRBV28 and TRBJ2-2): DVKVTQSSRYLVKRTGEKVFLECVQDMDHENMFWYRQDPGLGLRLIYFSYDVKMKEKGDIPEGYSVSREKKERFSLILESASTNQTSMYLCASTALGGTGELFFGEGSRLTVL.